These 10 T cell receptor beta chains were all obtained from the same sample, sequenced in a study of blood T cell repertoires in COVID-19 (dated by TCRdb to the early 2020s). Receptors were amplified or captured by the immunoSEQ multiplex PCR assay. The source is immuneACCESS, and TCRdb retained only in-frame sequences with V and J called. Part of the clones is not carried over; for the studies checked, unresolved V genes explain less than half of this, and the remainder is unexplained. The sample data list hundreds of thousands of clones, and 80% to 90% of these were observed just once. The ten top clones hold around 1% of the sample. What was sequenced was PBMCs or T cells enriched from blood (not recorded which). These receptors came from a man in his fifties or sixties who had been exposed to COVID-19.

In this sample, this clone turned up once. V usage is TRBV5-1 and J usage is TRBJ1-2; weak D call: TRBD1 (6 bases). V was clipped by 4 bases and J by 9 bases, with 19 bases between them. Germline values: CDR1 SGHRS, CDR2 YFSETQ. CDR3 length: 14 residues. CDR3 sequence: CASSMGNRDDRYTF. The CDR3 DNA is TGCGCCAGCAGCATGGGTAACAGGGATGATCGCTACACCTTC.

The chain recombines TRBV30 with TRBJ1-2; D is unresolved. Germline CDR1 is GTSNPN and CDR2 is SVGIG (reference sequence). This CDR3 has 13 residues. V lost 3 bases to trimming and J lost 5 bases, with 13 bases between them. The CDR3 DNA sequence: TGTGCCTGGAGGACTAAGTGGAATTATGGCTACACCTTC. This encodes CAWRTKWNYGYTF.

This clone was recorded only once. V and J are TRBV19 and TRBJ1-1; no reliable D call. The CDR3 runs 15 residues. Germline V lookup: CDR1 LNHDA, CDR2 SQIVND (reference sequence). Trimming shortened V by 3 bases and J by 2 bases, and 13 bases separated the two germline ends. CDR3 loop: CASSIGVRLNTEAFF. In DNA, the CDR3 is TGTGCCAGTAGTATCGGGGTCCGGCTTAACACTGAAGCTTTCTTT.

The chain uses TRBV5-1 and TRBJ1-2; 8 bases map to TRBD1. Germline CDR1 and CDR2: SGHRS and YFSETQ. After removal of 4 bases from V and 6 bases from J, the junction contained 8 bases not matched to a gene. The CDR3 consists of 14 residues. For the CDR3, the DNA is TGCGCCAGCAGCGTTGACAGGGGACGGAATGGCTACACCTTC. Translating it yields CASSVDRGRNGYTF.

CDR3 sequence reads: CASSQAGWGEKLFF. The CDR3 DNA is TGTGCCAGCAGCCAAGCGGGATGGGGTGAAAAACTGTTTTTT. The chain recombines TRBV3-1 (or the pseudogene TRBV3-2) with TRBJ1-4, with D uncertain. Germline values: CDR1 LGHDT, CDR2 YNNKEL (reference sequence). This CDR3 is 14 amino acids long. With 1 base removed from V and 7 bases from J, the gap between germline ends came to 10 bases.

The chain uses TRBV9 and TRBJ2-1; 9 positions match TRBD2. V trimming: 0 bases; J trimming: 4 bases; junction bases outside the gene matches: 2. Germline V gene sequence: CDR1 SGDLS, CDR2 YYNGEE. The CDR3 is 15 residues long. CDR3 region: CASSVVAGGYNEQFF. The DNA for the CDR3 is TGTGCCAGCAGCGTAGTTGCGGGAGGGTACAATGAGCAGTTCTTC.

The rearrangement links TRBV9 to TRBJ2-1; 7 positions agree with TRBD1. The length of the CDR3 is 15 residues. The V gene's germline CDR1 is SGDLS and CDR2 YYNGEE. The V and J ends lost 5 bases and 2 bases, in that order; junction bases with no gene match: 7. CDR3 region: CASRDRQGAYNEQFF. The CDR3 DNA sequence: TGTGCCAGCAGGGACCGACAGGGAGCCTACAATGAGCAGTTCTTC.

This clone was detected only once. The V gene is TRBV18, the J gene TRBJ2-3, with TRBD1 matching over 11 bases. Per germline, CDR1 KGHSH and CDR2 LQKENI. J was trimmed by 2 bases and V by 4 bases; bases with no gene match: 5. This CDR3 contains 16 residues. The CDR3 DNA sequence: TGTGCCAGCTCACTTCGGACAGGGGGCGTCACAGATACGCAGTATTTT. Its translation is CASSLRTGGVTDTQYF.

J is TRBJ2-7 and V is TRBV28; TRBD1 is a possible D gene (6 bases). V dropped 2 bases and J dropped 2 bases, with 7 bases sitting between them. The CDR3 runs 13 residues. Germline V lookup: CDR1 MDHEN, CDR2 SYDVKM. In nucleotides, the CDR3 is TGTGCCAGCAGTTTAGGACAGACCTACGAGCAGTACGTC. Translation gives CASSLGQTYEQYV.

The CDR3 loop reads CASSRDRGNFHEQFF. DNA for the CDR3: TGTGCCAGCAGTAGGGACAGGGGCAATTTTCATGAGCAGTTCTTC. This chain links TRBV6-2 or TRBV6-3 with TRBJ2-1; 10 bases are a match to TRBD1. CDR3 length: 15 amino acids. The germline V gene has CDR1 MNHEY and CDR2 SVGEGT. After removal of 5 bases from V and 8 bases from J, the junction contained 9 bases not matched to a gene.